This T cell receptor (beta chain) was captured in a study of blood T cell repertoires in COVID-19. Study-wide context: COVID-19 samples, acute and convalescent, were from the United States, Italy and Spain. Sources were T cells, B-cell-depleted T cells, or PBMCs; the material itself was cDNA or gDNA.

The CDR3 loop spans 19 amino acids. From germline, CDR1 is LGHNT and CDR2 FRNRAP. Trimming took 2 bases from V and 1 from J, leaving 24 bases between them. Under the authors' procedure: Amplification of reference gene primers provided the estimated nucleated cell counts. The method was immunoSEQ multiplex PCR; TCRdb's version includes in-frame clones alone and lacks a portion of them. V and J calls and clone size are those listed in that table; D and trimming were worked out from the DNA. This table holds about 69,000 clones, around 90% found once. Sequencing was done on a sample of peripheral blood. The receptor comes from a man aged 45-60 years with acute or convalescent COVID-19. V is TRBV12-5 and J is TRBJ2-7; D is unclear. CDR3 loop: CASGLRFGANDKDSYEQYF. For the CDR3, the DNA is TGTGCTAGTGGTTTGCGATTTGGAGCGAACGATAAAGATTCCTACGAGCAGTACTTC.